The 15 T cell receptor beta chains below were found in one sample sequenced in a study of Ad26.COV2.S vaccination and SARS-CoV-2 variants. Sequenced by immunoSEQ multiplex PCR; TCRdb stores in-frame clones only, minus some. The repertoire holds around 500,000 clones, approximately 90% seen once, with under 2% in the top ten. Sample treatment: 15 to 20 received Ad26.COV2.S at low or high dose, single or two shots; about 5 received placebo; per-sample allocation not given. Samples came from day 63 after the first vaccine or placebo injection. The input for sequencing was peripheral blood, taken in a trial of Ad26.COV2.S vaccine versus placebo. These receptors were collected from a person between 18 and 65 years old who received the Ad26.COV2.S COVID-19 vaccine or a placebo.

The J gene is TRBJ1-1, the V gene TRBV6-2 or TRBV6-3, with 7 bases aligning to TRBD1. The CDR3 spans 15 residues. Germline V CDR1 and CDR2: MNHEY, SVGEGT. Trimming removed 4 bases from V and 1 base from J; junction bases left unmatched: 6. The CDR3 loop is CASSSGGGTNTEAFF. In DNA, the CDR3 is TGTGCCAGCAGTTCAGGGGGGGGTACGAACACTGAAGCTTTCTTT.

This rearrangement joins TRBV5-1 to TRBJ2-3; D may match TRBD1 or TRBD2 (6 bases each). CDR3 length equals 13 residues. Trimming stripped 4 bases from V and 6 bases from J, with 12 bases between. Germline V gene lookup returns CDR1 SGHRS and CDR2 YFSETQ. CDR3 bases: TGCGCCAGCAGCGTTAGGGGGAGGGATACGCAGTATTTT. This codes for CASSVRGRDTQYF.

The chain links TRBV5-1 to TRBJ2-1, with 7 positions matching TRBD2. Trimming cost V 3 bases and J 0 bases; bases outside gene matches: 3. Germline CDR1 is SGHRS and CDR2 is YFSETQ. The CDR3 runs 15 residues. For the CDR3, the DNA is TGCGCCAGCAGCTGGGGCGGGAGCTCCTACAATGAGCAGTTCTTC. Translation gives CASSWGGSSYNEQFF.

The V and J genes are TRBV6-5 and TRBJ2-2; perhaps TRBD1 as D (6 bases). Trimming took off 7 bases at V and 4 bases at J, with 13 bases between the two ends. CDR3 length: 14 amino acids. In germline, CDR1 is MNHEY, CDR2 SVGAGI. The CDR3 DNA is TGTGCCAGCAACAGGGAGCCGAGCACCGGGGAGCTGTTTTTT. Encoded protein: CASNREPSTGELFF.

V usage is TRBV6-1 and J usage is TRBJ1-5; D is ambiguous. In germline, CDR1 is MNHNS, CDR2 SASEGT. With 2 bases removed from V and 6 bases from J, the gap between germline ends came to 17 bases. The CDR3 extends over 16 amino acids. This chain's CDR3 is CASSERIAPRAQPQHF. The CDR3 nucleotides are TGTGCCAGCAGTGAACGCATTGCCCCGCGGGCTCAGCCCCAGCATTTT.

The chain employs TRBV4-2 and TRBJ2-5, with D perhaps matching TRBD1 (5 bases). V was clipped by 0 bases and J by 5 bases, with 13 bases between them. Germline CDR1 reads LGHNA; CDR2 reads YNFKEQ. The CDR3 is made up of 15 amino acids. CDR3 sequence: CASSQDQGMEETQYF. CDR3 DNA: TGTGCCAGCAGCCAAGATCAGGGAATGGAGGAGACCCAGTACTTC.

The chain links TRBV4-3 to TRBJ2-7; 9 bases fit TRBD1. Germline V CDR1 and CDR2: LGHNA, YSLEER. CDR3 length: 16 amino acids. Trimming took 1 base from V and 4 from J; bases not matched to a gene: 8. This CDR3 reads CASSQGPGTGTYEQYF. The CDR3, as DNA: TGCGCCAGCAGCCAAGGGCCCGGGACAGGGACTTACGAGCAGTACTTC.

V usage is TRBV2 and J usage is TRBJ2-7; the match to TRBD2 covers 8 bases. The germline gives CDR1 SNHLY, CDR2 FYNNEI. Trimming cost V 6 bases and J 7 bases; bases outside gene matches: 5. The CDR3 spans 12 residues. CDR3 coding DNA: TGTGCCAGCAGGGCGGGAGGTAATGAGCAGTACTTC. Translated: CASRAGGNEQYF. The whole variable domain, filled in from reference TRBV2 and TRBJ2-7, reads EPEVTQTPSHQVTQMGQEVILRCVPISNHLYFYWYRQILGQKVEFLVSFYNNEISEKSEIFDDQFSVERPDGSNFTLKIRSTKLEDSAMYFCASRAGGNEQYFGPGTRLTVT.

The V and J genes are TRBV5-4 and TRBJ2-7, with D unresolved. CDR3 length: 13 amino acids. Trimming cost V 4 bases and J 6 bases, with 14 bases left between them. Looked up from germline, CDR1 is SGHNT and CDR2 is YYREEE (reference sequence). CDR3 loop: CASSLDLEREQYF. CDR3 DNA: TGTGCCAGCAGCCTTGACCTTGAGCGCGAGCAGTACTTC.

The rearrangement uses TRBV29-1 and TRBJ2-7, with D uncertain. The CDR3 totals 13 residues. Trimming left V 6 bases short and J 3 bases short, with 15 bases between. Looked up from germline, CDR1 is SQVTM and CDR2 is ANQGSEA. CDR3 DNA: TGCAGCGTGAACGTCGGTCCCCGCTACGAGCAGTACTTC. Translating it yields CSVNVGPRYEQYF.

Note on this clone: Other DNA sequences in this sample translate to the same CDR3. This chain joins TRBV18 and TRBJ1-2; D not certain. V dropped 3 bases and J dropped 3 bases, with 8 bases sitting between them. Germline V gene data show CDR1 as KGHSH and CDR2 as LQKENI. The CDR3 loop spans 13 amino acids. The CDR3, as DNA: TGTGCCAGCTCACCGAGCGAGGACTATGGCTACACCTTC. Its protein product is CASSPSEDYGYTF.

This rearrangement joins TRBV4-3 to TRBJ2-1, with D tentatively TRBD1 (6 bases). CDR3 length equals 16 residues. Trimming cost V 2 bases and J 0 bases, with 11 bases left between them. Germline-derived CDR1 and CDR2 are LGHNA and YSLEER. The CDR3 protein is CASSQQGSGSYNEQFF. CDR3 nucleotide sequence: TGCGCCAGCAGCCAACAGGGGTCCGGCTCCTACAATGAGCAGTTCTTC.

This chain connects TRBV7-9 to TRBJ2-5; 8 bases are a match to TRBD1. V shed 5 bases, J shed 5 bases, and the junction held 10 bases outside the gene matches. The V gene's germline CDR1 is SEHNR and CDR2 FQNEAQ (reference sequence). The CDR3 covers 15 residues. The CDR3 nucleotides read TGTGCCAGCAGCACCGGGGCCAGGGACAGGGAGACCCAGTACTTC. Protein product: CASSTGARDRETQYF.

This clone was seen only once. The chain is built from TRBV7-2 and TRBJ1-1; D ambiguous. V was shortened by 1 base and J by 1 base, with 13 bases between the two germline ends. CDR1 is SGHTA, CDR2 FQGNSA, per germline. The CDR3 has 16 amino acids. The chain's CDR3 is CASSLVNLKTNTEAFF. CDR3 DNA sequence: TGTGCCAGCAGCTTAGTAAACTTGAAAACGAACACTGAAGCTTTCTTT.

This chain joins TRBV14 and TRBJ2-1; no reliable D call. The CDR3 runs 15 residues. The ends were cut back, 4 bases at V and 3 bases at J, with 13 bases in the middle. The germline V gene encodes CDR1 SGHDN and CDR2 FVKESK. This CDR3 reads CASSPLHGYYNEQFF. The CDR3 DNA reads as TGTGCCAGCAGCCCCTTACACGGGTACTACAATGAGCAGTTCTTC.